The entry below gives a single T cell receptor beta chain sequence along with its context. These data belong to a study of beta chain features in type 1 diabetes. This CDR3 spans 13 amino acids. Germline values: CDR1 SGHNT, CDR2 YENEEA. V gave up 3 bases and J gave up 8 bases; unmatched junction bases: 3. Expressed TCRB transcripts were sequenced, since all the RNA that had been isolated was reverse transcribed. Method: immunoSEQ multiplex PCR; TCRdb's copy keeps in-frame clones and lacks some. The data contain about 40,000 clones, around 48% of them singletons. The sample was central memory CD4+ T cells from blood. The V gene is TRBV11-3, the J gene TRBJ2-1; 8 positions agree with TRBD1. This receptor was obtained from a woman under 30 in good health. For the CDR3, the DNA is TGTGCCAGCAGCTTGATACAGGGGGATGAGCAGTTCTTC. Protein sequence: CASSLIQGDEQFF.